The sequence of this TCR beta chain was determined in a study of CD8+ T cells in alopecia areata. Across the study: Severity among treated patients was scored by the percentage of scalp area affected. Points from the study as a whole: Sequenced scalp T cells also include alphabeta T cells resident in normal skin. On tofacitinib, scalp clonality and expanded CD8+ clones among top 100 fell significantly.

On this clone: What it binds is not known. Sequence at one end of the junction differs from germline and may be a read error.

Treatment noted: oral pan-JAK inhibitor, 5-10 mg twice daily. From alopecia areata patients, lesional scalp punch biopsies and peripheral blood were collected. Sequencing used cDNA as its template, made by extracting RNA and reverse transcribing it. Here immunoSEQ multiplex PCR was the method, and the copy in TCRdb shows in-frame clones only, minus some. The sample includes some 7,000 clones, 64% of them seen just once. CDR1 and CDR2 from the germline V gene are MGHRA and YSYEKL. This CDR3 region has 15 residues. The V and J genes are TRBV4-1 and TRBJ2-7; D could derive from TRBD1 or TRBD2 (5 bases each). This specimen consisted of skin, obtained at week 4, from a patient treated with tofacitinib. This TCR came from a human donor with alopecia areata. The CDR3 loop is CASSQGYLGTREQYF. In DNA, the CDR3 is TGTGCCAGCAGCCAAGGTTATCTAGGGACGCGCGAGCAGTACTTC.